This T cell receptor beta chain was identified in a study of cytomegalovirus exposure and HLA in healthy donors. Study-level points and caveats: Further analysis was carried out later, and it showed several of the most significant clusters appearing linked to common viral pathogens. The presence/absence work took it that sequencing depth was about the same across donors.

The CDR3 length is 16 residues. Per the germline V gene, CDR1 is SGHRS and CDR2 is YFSETQ. Trimming cost V 4 bases and J 7 bases, with 21 bases left between them. With respect to this clone: Its antigen is as yet unknown.

PCR involved 60 Vbeta and 13 Jbeta primers. Original processing methods: Unique TCR beta chains numbered around 75 million in a later analysis, with around 10 million shared. TCRdb keeps only in-frame clones here, not all; method: immunoSEQ multiplex PCR. The V and J calls and clone size come from that table; D and trimming were worked out from the DNA. Among 100,000 to 150,000 clones listed, roughly 78% were seen once. Sample: PBMCs. This chain joins TRBV5-1 and TRBJ2-1; tentative D call: TRBD1 (6 bases). This receptor was identified in a man in his fifties or sixties in good health and CMV-seropositive. CDR3 bases: TGCGCCAGCAGCCGAGAGGGACAATCGCCTCGAAATGAGCAGTTCTTC. Its protein is CASSREGQSPRNEQFF.